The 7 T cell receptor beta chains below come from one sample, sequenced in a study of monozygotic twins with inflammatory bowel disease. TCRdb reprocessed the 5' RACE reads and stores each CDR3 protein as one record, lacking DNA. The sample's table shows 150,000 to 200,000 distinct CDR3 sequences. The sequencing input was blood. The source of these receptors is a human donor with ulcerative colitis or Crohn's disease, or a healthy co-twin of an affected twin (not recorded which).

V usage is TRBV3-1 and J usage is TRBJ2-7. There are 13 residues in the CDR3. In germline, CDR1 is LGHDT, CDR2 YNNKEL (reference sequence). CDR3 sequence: CASSQDEATEQYF.

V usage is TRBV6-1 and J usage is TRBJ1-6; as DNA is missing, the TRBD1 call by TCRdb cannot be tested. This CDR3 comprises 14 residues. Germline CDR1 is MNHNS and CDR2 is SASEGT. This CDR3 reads CASSPGGGNSPLHF.

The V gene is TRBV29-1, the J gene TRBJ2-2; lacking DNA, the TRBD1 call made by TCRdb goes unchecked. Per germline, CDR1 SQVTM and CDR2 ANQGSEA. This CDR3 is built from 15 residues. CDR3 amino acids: CSVPGTGGPGGELFF.

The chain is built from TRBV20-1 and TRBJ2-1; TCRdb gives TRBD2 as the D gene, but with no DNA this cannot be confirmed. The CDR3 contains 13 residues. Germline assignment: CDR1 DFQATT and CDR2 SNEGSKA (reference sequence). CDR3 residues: CSAGTSGRPFVLF.

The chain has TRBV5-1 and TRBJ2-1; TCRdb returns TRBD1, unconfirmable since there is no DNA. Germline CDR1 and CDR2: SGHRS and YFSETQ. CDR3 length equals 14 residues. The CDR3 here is CASSFSQGYNEQFF.

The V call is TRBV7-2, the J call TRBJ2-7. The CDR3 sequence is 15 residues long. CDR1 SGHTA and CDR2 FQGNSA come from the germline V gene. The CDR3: CASSSNLGSLYEQYF.

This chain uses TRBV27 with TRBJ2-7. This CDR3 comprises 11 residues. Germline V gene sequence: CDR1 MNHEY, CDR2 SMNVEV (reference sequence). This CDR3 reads CASSLFGEQYF.